This entry is about one T cell receptor (beta chain). There is no known antigen for this receptor. There are no base qualities to consult, and no much larger clone falls within one base. Each collaborating institution followed its own protocols to collect whole blood in K2EDTA tubes. For TCRbeta analysis, collaborators shipped samples in one of three forms: frozen whole blood, isolated PBMCs, or DNA extracted from either of those sample types. These data come from a study of blood T cell repertoires in COVID-19 (dated by TCRdb to about 2020). For the study in its entirety: Samples from collaborators originated in the United States, Italy and Spain and spanned both the acute and convalescent phases of COVID-19. Sample metadata almost always included a de-identified subject ID, COVID-19 status, age in years and sex. The material from the prospective study consisted of cDNA or gDNA derived from T cells, B-cell-depleted T cells, or PBMCs. The repertoires were released in a freely available public database intended as a resource for research on the immune response to SARS-CoV-2. The samples were drawn from the first 160 participants of the ongoing ImmuneRACE study and from about 1,200 subjects provided by 6 global collaborators. Subjects who had been exposed to COVID-19, were actively infected with it, or had recovered from it provided the deeply sampled blood TCRbeta repertoires that made up the dataset. HLA class I and class II types, where available, came from metadata supplied by the sample provider rather than from assay-based typing. Study-level results and caveats: The quantity of clinical and demographic metadata differed by source and by participant and was supplied without curation.

TCRbeta CDR3 regions were amplified from genomic DNA by means of the immunoSEQ Assay, a bias-controlled multiplex PCR. The study's own analysis went as follows. Nucleated cell counts per sample were estimated from amplification of reference gene primers within the assay. To quantify the absolute abundance of each unique TCRbeta CDR3 rearrangement, sequence reads were collapsed and filtered. For each sample, productive Simpson clonality was calculated by taking the square root of Simpson's diversity index across productive rearrangements. Drawn from immuneACCESS, this table holds only the in-frame rearrangements with V and J called that TCRdb kept. Clones are partly lost; checked studies trace under half to an unresolved V gene and leave the rest unexplained. V and J calls and clone size are as listed in that table; D and trimming were resolved from the DNA. A total of roughly 190,000 clones appear in this sample, around nine tenths of them only once. Under 25% of the sample lies in the top ten.

From the germline V gene (reference sequence), CDR1 is MNHEY and CDR2 is SMNVEV. The V end gives up 5 bases and the J end 7 bases, leaving 8 bases in the junction not matched to a gene. The CDR3 numbers 14 residues from cysteine through phenylalanine. The only DNA kept is the CDR3, 42 bases in frame from the first base. This sequence originates from a man aged 55 to 69 with active or convalescent COVID-19. Material: peripheral blood. The sequence links TRBV27 to TRBJ1-2, and TRBD1 matches 9 of the central bases. The nucleotides are TGTGCCAGCAGTATGGGACAGGGTACCTTTGGCTACACCTTC. The encoded protein is CASSMGQGTFGYTF.